The T cell receptor (beta chain) described here comes from a study of CD8 T cells in Susac syndrome (dated by TCRdb to about 2019). In the study overall: Repertoire sequencing was used to test whether CD8+ T cell activation and differentiation in Susac syndrome was antigen driven. General study outcomes and caveats: The study acknowledged that relatively few individuals were included in the TCR sequencing and HLA analysis.

Peripheral blood CD8+ and CD4+ T cells from healthy donors, Susac syndrome patients and multiple sclerosis patients were profiled using high-throughput TCR beta sequencing. The healthy donors served as controls matched for age and sex. Bulk CD8+ and CD4+ T cells were purified magnetically by negative isolation, whereas CD8+ TEMRA cells were enriched by FACS. Blood was collected in EDTA tubes and processed within 24 hours, with PBMCs isolated through density gradient centrifugation. PBMCs intended for TCR sequencing were cryopreserved in liquid nitrogen and were subsequently thawed in a 37 degrees C water bath. A purity of at least 90% was achieved for sorted or isolated CD4+, CD8+ and CD8+ TEMRA cells. As to this clonotype: Its antigen is not yet known. The input lacks base qualities; no much larger clone sits a single base away.

RNA was extracted using the RNeasy kit, and about 0.45 to 1 ug of the RNA was reverse transcribed with random hexamers. TCR beta CDR3 regions were amplified with the immunoSEQ multiplex PCR assay covering 54 Vbeta and 13 Jbeta segments. PCR amplification bias was corrected using a synthetic template baseline for primer optimization and computational correction. Regarding the original processing steps: Only productive sequences were kept, with reads annotated to V, D and J genes according to IMGT and analyzed in immunoSEQ Analyzer. Clonality was computed as one minus Shannon entropy normalized by log2 of the number of productive unique sequences. For each patient and control, public and private clones were evaluated among the 100 most prevalent clones. Clones were defined as Susac-specific if absent from the healthy and MS cohorts, from roughly 1,100 published viral clones and from other ImmuneACCESS disease sequences. In-frame beta chains were kept once TCRdb had trimmed the public reads at Q25 with fastp and called clones with MiXCR. Rows with a matching CDR3 protein are joined into one entry that keeps the most common DNA and genes. The V and J calls, along with clone size, are taken from TCRdb and not from the paper's own processing. The sample records roughly 180,000 distinct CDR3 sequences, about 95% of which are singletons. The ten largest clones add up to less than 0.12% of the sample.

Looking up the germline V gene yields CDR1 KGHSH and CDR2 LQKENI. From cysteine to phenylalanine, the CDR3 is 13 amino acids long. The read is trimmed to its CDR3 DNA, 39 bases read in frame from base 1. V and J are truncated by 3 bases and 7 bases respectively, leaving an intervening sequence of 12 bases. This receptor was taken from a human donor in good health. The chain couples TRBV18 to TRBJ1-2; possibly the D gene is TRBD1, per 5 matching bases. The specimen sequenced was CD4+ T cells from PBMCs. The CDR3 region reads CASSPRDESGYTF. The nucleotides are TGTGCCAGCTCACCTAGGGACGAGTCTGGCTACACCTTC.